The TCR beta chain under discussion was sequenced for a study of identical twins. In the case of this clonotype: Its cognate antigen is unknown. Mismatch with germline at one junction end may stem from a read error.

TCRdb used MiXCR to reprocess the 5' RACE reads, holding one entry per CDR3 protein. The table includes 1,800,000 or so distinct CDR3 sequences, around 33% detected once. Study observations and caveats: Analyses based on zero insertions could be partly confounded by invariant MAIT and iNKT cells.

CDR1 is KGHDR and CDR2 is SFDVKD in the germline V gene. This CDR3 has 13 residues. This sequence joins TRBV24-1 and TRBJ2-5; D uncertain. The closer fit of TRBJ2-1 to the DNA end suggests the J call may be wrong. The sequenced sample was cord blood. The clonotype comes from a newborn girl in good health. The CDR3 here is CAASMTFQETQFF. The CDR3 DNA is TGTGCCGCCAGTATGACCTTCCAAGAGACCCAGTTCTTC.